The 23 T cell receptor beta chains reported below all come from one sample, sequenced in a study of cytomegalovirus exposure and HLA in healthy donors. The PCR used 60 Vbeta and 13 Jbeta primers. Generated by immunoSEQ multiplex PCR, the TCRdb table keeps only in-frame clones and is missing some. Of roughly 170,000 clones detected, 75% to 85% appear once; the ten largest clones hold 1.4% to 1.5%. The specimen was PBMCs. The receptors come from a young woman in good health and CMV-seropositive.

The CDR3 nucleotides are TGTGCCAGCAGTTACCAGGCGGGAGACATAACCGGGGAGCTGTTTTTT. It codes for CASSYQAGDITGELFF. The chain links TRBV6-5 to TRBJ2-2; 7 bases are shared with TRBD2. Looked up from germline, CDR1 is MNHEY and CDR2 is SVGAGI. The CDR3 runs 16 residues. The junction had 8 bases not matched to a gene; V was cut back by 2 bases and J by 5 bases.

This rearrangement joins TRBV5-6 to TRBJ1-1; 9 positions agree with TRBD1. This CDR3 has 17 amino acids. The V gene's germline CDR1 is SGHDT and CDR2 YYEEEE. V dropped 2 bases and J dropped 3; count of bases not matched to a gene: 11. The CDR3 loop is CASSFLTGGAGDTEAFF. The CDR3, as DNA: TGTGCCAGCAGCTTCTTAACAGGGGGCGCAGGGGACACTGAAGCTTTCTTT.

CDR3 DNA sequence: TGTGCCAGCACCGGCGGTCGTTATAGCAATCAGCCCCAGCATTTT. This translates into CASTGGRYSNQPQHF. The chain carries TRBV2 and TRBJ1-5, with no clear D. The ends were cut back, 7 bases at V and 0 bases at J, with 13 bases in the middle. The germline gives CDR1 SNHLY, CDR2 FYNNEI. This CDR3 is built from 15 residues.

The chain links TRBV6-5 to TRBJ1-3; 9 bases are shared with TRBD1. Germline V lookup: CDR1 MNHEY, CDR2 SVGAGI. V trimming: 6 bases; J trimming: 4 bases; junction bases outside the gene matches: 7. CDR3 size: 15 residues. CDR3: CASRGTGSDGNTIYF. CDR3 nucleotide sequence: TGTGCCAGCAGGGGGACAGGGTCTGACGGAAACACCATATATTTT.

This clone came up once. CDR3 sequence: CASSLSQTYEQYF. The CDR3, as DNA: TGTGCCAGCAGTTTATCGCAGACCTACGAGCAGTACTTC. V gene TRBV28 combines with J gene TRBJ2-7; D is uncertain. The CDR3 sequence is 13 residues long. CDR1 and CDR2 (germline): MDHEN, SYDVKM. V lost 1 base, J lost 2 bases, and 6 bases lay in between.

This chain joins TRBV12-5 and TRBJ2-7; 8 bases agree with TRBD1. The CDR3 runs 14 residues. CDR1 and CDR2 (germline): LGHNT, FRNRAP. Unmatched junction bases numbered 10, after V lost 7 bases and J lost 5 bases. CDR3 DNA: TGTGCTAGTGTCAGGGGGCAGGGGGGCCACGAGCAGTACTTC. Protein: CASVRGQGGHEQYF.

This sequence joins TRBV2 and TRBJ1-1; 9 bases match TRBD1. V trimming: 6 bases; J trimming: 5 bases; junction bases outside the gene matches: 4. The CDR3 has 13 residues. The germline gives CDR1 SNHLY, CDR2 FYNNEI. As DNA, the CDR3 is TGTGCCAGCAGACAGGGGGCGCTTACTGAAGCTTTCTTT. Encoded protein: CASRQGALTEAFF.

This clone has just one count. Its ends do not fully match the called genes, so a read error is possible. This sequence joins TRBV11-2 and TRBJ2-1; tentatively, D is TRBD2 (5 bases). The CDR3 is made up of 15 amino acids. Germline values: CDR1 SGHAT, CDR2 FQNNGV. The CDR3 here is CASTEMGGPYSEQFF. The CDR3 DNA sequence: TGTGCCAGCACCGAGATGGGCGGGCCCTACAGTGAGCAGTTCTTC.

J is TRBJ2-3 and V is TRBV5-1; possible D gene TRBD2, 5 bases. The length of the CDR3 is 15 residues. Trimming removed 0 bases from V and 3 bases from J, with 11 bases in between. Looked up from germline, CDR1 is SGHRS and CDR2 is YFSETQ. DNA of the CDR3: TGCGCCAGCAGCTTGGACGGGGAGAGGACAGATACGCAGTATTTT. It is translated as CASSLDGERTDTQYF.

V usage is TRBV9 and J usage is TRBJ2-1; 14 nucleotides match TRBD2. There are 18 residues in the CDR3. The germline gives CDR1 SGDLS, CDR2 YYNGEE. The junction had 8 bases not matched to a gene; V was cut back by 3 bases and J by 3 bases. The CDR3 reads CASSDGTSGRRVYNEQFF. The CDR3 nucleotides are TGTGCCAGCAGCGACGGGACTAGCGGGAGAAGAGTCTACAATGAGCAGTTCTTC.

This clone was detected only a few times. The CDR3: CASSLGGATGYTF. CDR3 DNA sequence: TGTGCCAGCAGCTTAGGAGGGGCGACTGGCTACACCTTC. This rearrangement joins TRBV7-3 to TRBJ1-2; TRBD1 is a possible D gene (5 bases). Germline loops: CDR1 SGHTA, CDR2 FQGTGA. Trimming cost V 2 bases and J 7 bases, with 11 bases left between them. CDR3 length equals 13 residues.

This rearrangement joins TRBV28 to TRBJ1-2; weak D call: TRBD1 (5 bases). The length of the CDR3 is 13 residues. Trimming took off 3 bases at V and 7 bases at J, with 12 bases between the two ends. Per the germline V gene, CDR1 is MDHEN and CDR2 is SYDVKM. The CDR3 DNA is TGTGCCAGCAGTTTGGTCAGGGTCGGTGGCTACACCTTC. It encodes CASSLVRVGGYTF.

The chain carries TRBV4-3 and TRBJ1-3; the match to TRBD1 covers 8 bases. The V segment lost 0 bases and the J segment 4 bases; nucleotides outside the gene matches: 2. From germline, CDR1 is LGHNA and CDR2 YSLEER. The CDR3 length is 15 residues. CDR3 region: CASSQDGTGGNTIYF. In nucleotides, the CDR3 is TGCGCCAGCAGCCAAGATGGGACAGGAGGAAACACCATATATTTT.

V gene TRBV30 combines with J gene TRBJ2-2; 7 bases agree with TRBD1. Germline assignment: CDR1 GTSNPN and CDR2 SVGIG (reference sequence). V dropped 4 bases and J dropped 2; count of bases not matched to a gene: 4. This CDR3 spans 14 amino acids. CDR3 loop: CAWTRTGNTGELFF. As DNA, the CDR3 is TGTGCCTGGACCAGGACAGGCAACACCGGGGAGCTGTTTTTT.

Only one count was recorded for this clone. The chain is built from TRBV14 and TRBJ2-1, with TRBD2 matching over 13 bases. CDR1 is SGHDN and CDR2 is FVKESK in the germline V gene. V lost 8 bases and J lost 10; bases outside the gene matches: 5. The CDR3 runs to 13 residues. The DNA for the CDR3 is TGTGCCAGCGCATTGGGACTAGCGGGGGAGCAGTTCTTC. As protein: CASALGLAGEQFF.

The J gene is TRBJ1-1, the V gene TRBV11-3, with TRBD1 matching over 7 bases. The V gene end was trimmed by 0 bases and the J gene end by 1 base; junction bases not matched to a gene: 2. The CDR3 has 15 residues. Looked up from germline, CDR1 is SGHNT and CDR2 is YENEEA. For the CDR3, the DNA is TGTGCCAGCAGCTTAGAGTCAGGGGGGAACACTGAAGCTTTCTTT. This translates into CASSLESGGNTEAFF.

The chain links TRBV4-3 to TRBJ2-5, with TRBD1 identical over 10 bases. This CDR3 spans 16 amino acids. Per germline, CDR1 LGHNA and CDR2 YSLEER. J was trimmed by 3 bases and V by 0 bases; bases with no gene match: 4. The CDR3: CASSQDFGTGEETQYF. As DNA, the CDR3 is TGCGCCAGCAGCCAAGATTTTGGGACAGGGGAAGAGACCCAGTACTTC.

The chain uses TRBV2 and TRBJ2-7; perhaps TRBD2 as D (6 bases). The germline CDR1 and CDR2 sequences are SNHLY and FYNNEI. Trimming cost V 3 bases and J 3 bases, with 12 bases left between them. This CDR3 is 14 amino acids long. The CDR3 spells CASSDPGLDYEQYF. CDR3 sequence (DNA): TGTGCCAGCAGTGACCCGGGACTTGACTACGAGCAGTACTTC. Drawing the rest from reference TRBV2 and TRBJ2-7, the complete variable domain is EPEVTQTPSHQVTQMGQEVILRCVPISNHLYFYWYRQILGQKVEFLVSFYNNEISEKSEIFDDQFSVERPDGSNFTLKIRSTKLEDSAMYFCASSDPGLDYEQYFGPGTRLTVT.

The chain employs TRBV18 and TRBJ1-2, with 8 positions matching TRBD1. This CDR3 is 14 amino acids long. J was trimmed by 6 bases and V by 4 bases; bases with no gene match: 7. Germline V gene lookup returns CDR1 KGHSH and CDR2 LQKENI. The chain's CDR3 is CASSRGQGSDGYTF. In nucleotides, the CDR3 is TGTGCCAGCTCACGCGGACAGGGATCGGATGGCTACACCTTC. The entire variable domain, with the rest obtained from reference TRBV18 and TRBJ1-2, is as follows: NAGVMQNPRHLVRRRGQEARLRCSPMKGHSHVYWYRQLPEEGLKFMVYLQKENIIDESGMPKERFSAEFPKEGPSILRIQQVVRGDSAAYFCASSRGQGSDGYTFGSGTRLTVV.

The CDR3 sequence is CSVVTGGTEAFF. The CDR3 nucleotides read TGCAGCGTTGTTACAGGGGGCACTGAAGCTTTCTTT. This chain uses TRBV29-1 with TRBJ1-1, with 8 bases fitting TRBD1. Germline V gene lookup returns CDR1 SQVTM and CDR2 ANQGSEA. This CDR3 is 12 amino acids long. Trimming at V came to 4 bases and at J to 4 bases, leaving 2 bases not matched to a gene.

This sequence joins TRBV19 and TRBJ2-5; D is ambiguous. In germline, CDR1 is LNHDA, CDR2 SQIVND (reference sequence). The CDR3 totals 14 residues. Trimming left V 3 bases short and J 0 bases short, with 8 bases between. DNA of the CDR3: TGTGCCAGTAGTATTGGAGCGTACCAAGAGACCCAGTACTTC. Amino acid sequence: CASSIGAYQETQYF.

This clone was seen more than once but under ten times. The chain joins TRBV19 to TRBJ2-3, with 8 nucleotides matching TRBD2. V lost 2 bases and J lost 1; bases outside the gene matches: 11. CDR3 length: 18 residues. CDR1 LNHDA and CDR2 SQIVND come from the germline V gene (reference sequence). CDR3 protein: CASSILAGGGLGTDTQYF. CDR3 in DNA: TGTGCCAGTAGTATACTGGCGGGAGGTGGCTTGGGCACAGATACGCAGTATTTT.

This chain joins TRBV18 and TRBJ2-7; TRBD2 might be the D (5 bases). V was clipped by 3 bases and J by 3 bases, with 12 bases between them. The germline V gene encodes CDR1 KGHSH and CDR2 LQKENI. The CDR3 loop spans 14 amino acids. The CDR3 nucleotides are TGTGCCAGCTCACCTGCGGGTGGCGGCTACGAGCAGTACTTC. Encoded protein: CASSPAGGGYEQYF.